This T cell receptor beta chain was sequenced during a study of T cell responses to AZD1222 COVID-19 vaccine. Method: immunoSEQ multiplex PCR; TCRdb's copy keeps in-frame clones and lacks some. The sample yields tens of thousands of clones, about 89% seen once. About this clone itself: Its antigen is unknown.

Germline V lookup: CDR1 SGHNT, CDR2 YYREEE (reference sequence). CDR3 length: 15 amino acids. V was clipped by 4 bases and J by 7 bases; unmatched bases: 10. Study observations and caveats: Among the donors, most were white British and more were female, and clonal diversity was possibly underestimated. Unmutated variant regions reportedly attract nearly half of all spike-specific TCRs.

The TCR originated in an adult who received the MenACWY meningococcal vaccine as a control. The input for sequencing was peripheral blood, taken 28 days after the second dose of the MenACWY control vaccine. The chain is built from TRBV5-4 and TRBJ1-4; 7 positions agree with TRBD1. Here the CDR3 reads CASSKKGTESEKLFF. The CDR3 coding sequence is TGTGCCAGCAGCAAAAAGGGGACAGAGTCTGAAAAACTGTTTTTT.